A single sample gave rise to the 5 T cell receptor beta chains below, sequenced in a study of T-cell memory formation after mild COVID-19. MiXCR, run by TCRdb on the 5' RACE reads, gives a single entry per CDR3 protein. The sample yields approximately 260,000 distinct CDR3 sequences, around 15% seen once. Specimen: PBMCs or a T cell subset sorted from them (not recorded which). All receptors come from a man younger than 35 who had mild COVID-19 (a few samples of this study predate the infection). Cell type and time point are not known.

This clonotype showed up many times. CDR3 bases: TGTGCCAGCAGCCGCCGACTAGCGGGGGGCTTAGATACGCAGTATTTT. The encoded protein is CASSRRLAGGLDTQYF. The chain links TRBV5-6 to TRBJ2-3, with 13 bases aligning to TRBD2. The CDR3 length is 16 residues. From germline, CDR1 is SGHDT and CDR2 YYEEEE. J gave up 5 bases and V 4 bases, and 7 bases lay outside the gene matches.

This clonotype has ten or more counts. The chain carries TRBV12-3 or TRBV12-4 and TRBJ1-1; D gene uncertain. The CDR3 is 13 residues long. The ends were cut back, 7 bases at V and 7 bases at J, with 16 bases in the middle. The CDR3 region has the DNA TGTGCCAGCACCGAGATCGTCGGGAGTGAAGCTTTCTTT. Amino acids: CASTEIVGSEAFF.

V is TRBV20-1 and J is TRBJ1-1; no definite D call. The CDR3 spans 14 residues. The V gene's germline CDR1 is DFQATT and CDR2 SNEGSKA (reference sequence). Trimming cost V 5 bases and J 6 bases, with 19 bases left between them. In nucleotides, the CDR3 is TGCAGTGCTTCTCCGGGTGTTGATTGGTCTGAAGCTTTCTTT. As protein: CSASPGVDWSEAFF.

J is TRBJ2-5 and V is TRBV11-2; unclear D gene. Germline V CDR1 and CDR2: SGHAT, FQNNGV. The CDR3 extends over 14 amino acids. V was pared by 7 bases and J by 5 bases, with 17 bases between. The CDR3 reads CASTILGNGETQYF. The CDR3 DNA sequence: TGTGCCAGCACCATTCTCGGTAATGGGGAGACCCAGTACTTC.

This clonotype showed up just a few times. V is TRBV6-2 or TRBV6-3 and J is TRBJ2-7; 9 nucleotides line up with TRBD1. Trimming cost V 4 bases and J 4 bases; bases outside gene matches: 5. Germline V lookup: CDR1 MNHEY, CDR2 SVGEGT. This CDR3 region has 14 residues. In DNA form, the CDR3 reads TGTGCCAGCAGTTTAGGACAGGGGCATTACGAGCAGTACGTC. Amino acids: CASSLGQGHYEQYV.